This is a list of T cell receptor beta chains from one sample in a study of siplizumab effects on memory and regulatory T cells. This table comes from immunoSEQ multiplex PCR, and its TCRdb copy is limited to in-frame clones, with some not included. The sample contains some 88,000 clones, more than 80% of which appear only once. Sequenced: CD4+ T cells sorted from blood. These receptors all stem from a human donor in good health. CDR3s include the opening cysteine and the closing phenylalanine or tryptophan. A D gene is named only where the DNA matches it firmly. The size entry is marked missing in some rows and otherwise reads once, few, many or a size class.

clone size	V gene	D gene	J gene	CDR3 protein	CDR3 DNA
once	TRBV6-6	NA	TRBJ2-5	CASSYRETQYF	TGTGCCAGCAGTTACCGGGAGACCCAGTACTTC
once	TRBV4-3	NA	TRBJ2-2	CASSQSGAGELFF	TGCGCCAGCAGCCAATCAGGGGCCGGGGAGCTGTTTTTT
NA	TRBV5-1	NA	TRBJ2-1	CASSLSGSSLNEQFF	TGCGCCAGCAGCCTTTCAGGCTCCTCCTTGAATGAGCAGTTCTTC
NA	TRBV11-3	NA	TRBJ2-7	CASSLAGEQYF	TGTGCCAGCAGCTTAGCTGGCGAGCAGTACTTC
once	TRBV7-2	NA	TRBJ2-3	CASSAGGTDTQYF	TGTGCCAGCAGCGCCGGGGGTACAGATACGCAGTATTTT
NA	TRBV5-1	TRBD1	TRBJ1-2	CASSPRDRGNYGYTF	TGCGCCAGCAGCCCTAGGGACAGGGGGAACTATGGCTACACCTTC
NA	TRBV5-6	NA	TRBJ2-7	CASSMDSLISYEQYF	TGTGCCAGCAGCATGGACAGTTTAATCTCCTACGAGCAGTACTTC
NA	TRBV4-2	NA	TRBJ2-3	CASTASTHTDTQYF	TGTGCCAGCACTGCGAGCACCCACACAGATACGCAGTATTTT
NA	TRBV15	NA	TRBJ1-5	CATSSYDSNQPQHF	TGTGCCACCAGCAGTTACGATAGCAATCAGCCCCAGCATTTT
NA	TRBV19	NA	TRBJ1-3	CASTSDQARGNTIYF	TGTGCTTCTACCTCCGACCAGGCTAGAGGAAACACCATATATTTT
NA	TRBV29-1	TRBD2	TRBJ2-3	CSVSSGRARWRDTQYF	TGCAGCGTCTCTAGCGGGAGGGCCCGGTGGAGAGATACGCAGTATTTT
NA	TRBV2	NA	TRBJ2-7	CASSVRAVSYEQYF	TGTGCCAGCAGTGTTCGCGCAGTTAGCTACGAGCAGTACTTC
once	TRBV7-2	NA	TRBJ2-1	CASSLRGQSSYNEQFF	TGTGCCAGCAGCTTAAGAGGACAGAGCTCCTACAATGAGCAGTTCTTC
NA	TRBV30	TRBD2	TRBJ2-7	CAWSDLAGGPLEQYF	TGTGCCTGGAGCGATCTAGCGGGAGGCCCCTTGGAGCAGTACTTC
NA	TRBV5-8	NA	TRBJ1-2	CASSLAGAGTDYGYTF	TGTGCCAGCAGCTTGGCCGGTGCGGGGACGGACTATGGCTACACCTTC
NA	TRBV6-1	NA	TRBJ1-1	CASSVVVPLGTEAFF	TGTGCCAGCAGTGTAGTAGTTCCTTTGGGGACTGAAGCTTTCTTT
NA	TRBV6-5	NA	TRBJ2-1	CASRGGAVNEQFF	TGTGCCAGCAGGGGGGGGGCAGTTAATGAGCAGTTCTTC
NA	TRBV6-1	NA	TRBJ1-1	CASSVEGWGTEAFF	TGTGCCAGCAGTGTCGAGGGGTGGGGCACTGAAGCTTTCTTT
NA	TRBV28	TRBD1	TRBJ2-6	CASSRTGGALGANVLTF	TGTGCCAGCAGCCGGACAGGGGGGGCCCTAGGGGCCAACGTCCTGACTTTC
NA	TRBV19	NA	TRBJ1-5	CASSSGAWDHQPQHF	TGTGCCAGTAGTTCGGGAGCCTGGGACCATCAGCCCCAGCATTTT
NA	TRBV29-1	NA	TRBJ2-3	CSGDFSTDTQYF	TGCAGCGGTGACTTCAGCACAGATACGCAGTATTTT
NA	TRBV7-2	TRBD1	TRBJ2-5	CASRPTGVGETQYF	TGTGCCAGCAGACCCACAGGGGTTGGGGAGACCCAGTACTTC